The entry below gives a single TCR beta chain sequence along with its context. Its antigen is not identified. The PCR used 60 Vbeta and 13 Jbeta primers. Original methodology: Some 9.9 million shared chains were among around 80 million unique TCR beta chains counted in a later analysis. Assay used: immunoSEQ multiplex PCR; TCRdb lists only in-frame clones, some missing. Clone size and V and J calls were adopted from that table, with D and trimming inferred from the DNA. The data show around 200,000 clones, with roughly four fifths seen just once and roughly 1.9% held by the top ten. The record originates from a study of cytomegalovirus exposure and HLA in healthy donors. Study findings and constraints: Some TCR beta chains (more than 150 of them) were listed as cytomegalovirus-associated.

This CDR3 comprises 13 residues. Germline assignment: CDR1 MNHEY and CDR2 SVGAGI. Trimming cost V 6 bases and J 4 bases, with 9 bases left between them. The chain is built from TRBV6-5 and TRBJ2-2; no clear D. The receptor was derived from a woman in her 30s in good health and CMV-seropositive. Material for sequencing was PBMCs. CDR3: CASRRGVTGELFF. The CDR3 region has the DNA TGTGCCAGCAGACGCGGAGTCACCGGGGAGCTGTTTTTT.